The TCR beta chain described here comes from a study of shared clonotypes between healthy human individuals. A CD45RA-negative memory subset and a CD45RA+ naive subset were separated from the CD4+ cells. This CDR3 has 14 residues. The V end lost 0 bases, the J end lost 6 bases, and 12 bases lay between the germline ends. The germline V gene encodes CDR1 SGDLS and CDR2 YYNGEE. Findings of the study overall: Sampling covered blood only; tissue repertoires likely differ.

This clone has only one observation. The antigen is unknown. In the study's own analysis: Junction-only immunoSEQ sequences carried no quality scores, so filtering differed. The method was immunoSEQ multiplex PCR; TCRdb's version includes in-frame clones alone and lacks a portion of them. V, J and clone size are taken as reported in that table, and D and trimming were inferred from the DNA itself. The profile shows more than 1,200,000 clones, around 98.5% of them singletons. The genes are TRBV9 and TRBJ1-2; possibly TRBD1 for D (5 bases). This TCR was recovered from a man aged 25 to 40 in good health. The sample was naive CD4+ T cells sorted from blood. Noted subset: CD45RA+ positively selected. CDR3 residues: CASSVGPGMDGYTF. The CDR3 DNA reads as TGTGCCAGCAGCGTAGGTCCAGGGATGGATGGCTACACCTTC.